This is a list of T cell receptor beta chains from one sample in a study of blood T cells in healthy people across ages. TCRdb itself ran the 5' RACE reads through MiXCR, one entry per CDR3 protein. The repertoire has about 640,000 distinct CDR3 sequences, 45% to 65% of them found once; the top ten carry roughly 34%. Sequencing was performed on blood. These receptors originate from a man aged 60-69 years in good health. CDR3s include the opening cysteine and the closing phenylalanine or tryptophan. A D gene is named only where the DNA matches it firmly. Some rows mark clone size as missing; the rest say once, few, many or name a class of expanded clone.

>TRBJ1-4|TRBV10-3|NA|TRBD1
CAIQGESNEKLFF
TGTGCCATCCAGGGGGAATCTAATGAAAAACTGTTTTTT
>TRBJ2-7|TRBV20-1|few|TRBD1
CSAWTGYEQYF
TGCAGTGCTTGGACAGGGTACGAGCAGTACTTC
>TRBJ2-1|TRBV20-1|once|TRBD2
CSAREISGGAGEQFF
TGCAGTGCTAGAGAAATTAGCGGGGGGGCCGGAGAGCAGTTCTTC
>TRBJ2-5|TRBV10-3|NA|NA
CAISDRVDSKTQYF
TGTGCCATCAGTGACAGGGTGGATTCGAAGACCCAGTACTTC
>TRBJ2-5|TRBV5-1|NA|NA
CASSSRVQETQYF
TGCGCCAGCAGCTCCAGGGTCCAAGAGACCCAGTACTTC
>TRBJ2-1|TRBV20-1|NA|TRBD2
CSASSGGVNEQFF
TGCAGTGCTTCTAGCGGGGGGGTAAATGAGCAGTTCTTC
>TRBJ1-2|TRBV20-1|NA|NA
CSATGGRGGNSYGYTF
TGCAGTGCAACAGGAGGCAGGGGAGGTAATAGCTATGGCTACACCTTC
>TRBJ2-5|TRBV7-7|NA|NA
CASSKSQIEETQYF
TGTGCCAGCAGCAAAAGTCAGATTGAGGAGACCCAGTACTTC
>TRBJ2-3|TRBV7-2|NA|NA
CASILTGRGLPEDTQYF
TGTGCCAGCATCTTAACAGGGAGGGGGCTTCCCGAAGATACGCAGTATTTT
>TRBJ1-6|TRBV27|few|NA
CASSLWGGVSPLHF
TGTGCCAGCAGTTTATGGGGGGGAGTCTCACCCCTCCACTTT
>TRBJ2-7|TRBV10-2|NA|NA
CASRTGILNNEQYF
TGCGCCAGCAGGACCGGGATCCTAAACAATGAGCAGTACTTC
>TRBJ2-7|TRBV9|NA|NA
CAPLVPSYEQYF
TGTGCCCCCTTAGTGCCCTCCTACGAGCAGTACTTC
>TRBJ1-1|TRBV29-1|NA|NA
CSVRDWGTEAFF
TGCAGCGTCCGCGACTGGGGGACTGAAGCTTTCTTT
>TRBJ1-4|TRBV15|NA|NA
CATSRDRGTNEKLFF
TGTGCCACCAGCAGAGACAGGGGCACTAATGAAAAACTGTTTTTT
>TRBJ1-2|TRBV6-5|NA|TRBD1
CASSYRRDRARTNYGYTF
TGTGCCAGCAGTTACCGCCGTGACAGGGCTAGAACTAACTATGGCTACACCTTC
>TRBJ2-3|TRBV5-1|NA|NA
CASSSEPSTDTQYF
TGCGCCAGCAGCTCCGAGCCTTCCACAGATACGCAGTATTTT
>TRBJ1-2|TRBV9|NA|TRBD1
CASSVIGQGGGYTF
TGTGCCAGCAGCGTAATCGGACAGGGGGGAGGCTACACCTTC
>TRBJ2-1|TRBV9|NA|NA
CASSVGLAPLGDEQFF
TGTGCCAGCAGCGTAGGGCTAGCGCCGCTAGGGGATGAGCAGTTCTTC
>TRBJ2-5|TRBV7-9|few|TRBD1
CASSLGGGFGETQYF
TGTGCCAGCAGCTTAGGAGGGGGCTTCGGGGAGACCCAGTACTTC
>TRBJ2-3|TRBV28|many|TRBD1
CASSRPGQGTDTQYF
TGTGCCAGCAGTCGACCGGGACAGGGAACAGATACGCAGTATTTT
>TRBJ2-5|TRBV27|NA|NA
CASSLSYPRGPETQYF
TGTGCCAGCAGTTTATCCTACCCACGGGGCCCGGAGACCCAGTACTTC
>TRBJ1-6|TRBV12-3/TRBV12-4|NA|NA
CASSFAQGRVGSPLHF
TGTGCCAGCAGCTTCGCACAGGGAAGAGTGGGCTCACCCCTCCACTTT
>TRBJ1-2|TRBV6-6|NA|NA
CASSYSIGEGGEGYTF
TGTGCCAGCAGTTACTCGATAGGGGAGGGGGGTGAGGGCTACACCTTC
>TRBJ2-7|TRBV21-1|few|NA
CASNITRSYEQYF
TGTGCCAGCAACATCACTCGCTCCTACGAGCAGTACTTC
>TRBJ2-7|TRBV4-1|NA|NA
CASSQQRVDEQYF
TGCGCCAGCAGCCAGCAGCGGGTGGACGAGCAGTACTTC
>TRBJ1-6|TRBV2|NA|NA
CASSERQTYNSPLHF
TGTGCCAGCAGTGAACGACAAACCTATAATTCACCCCTCCACTTT
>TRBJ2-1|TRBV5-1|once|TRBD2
CASSLESSGVSDEQFF
TGCGCCAGCAGCTTGGAATCTAGCGGGGTTTCGGATGAGCAGTTCTTC
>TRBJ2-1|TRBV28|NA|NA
CASSLPGTGVVYGQFF
TGTGCCAGCAGCCTCCCCGGCACGGGGGTGGTCTATGGGCAGTTCTTC
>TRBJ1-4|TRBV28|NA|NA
CASSFAGKIEKLFF
TGTGCCAGCAGTTTCGCAGGGAAAATCGAAAAACTGTTTTTT
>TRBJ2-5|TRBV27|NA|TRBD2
CASSFGLARETQYF
TGTGCCAGCAGTTTCGGACTAGCACGAGAGACCCAGTACTTC
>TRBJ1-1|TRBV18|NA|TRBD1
CASSLGQGRTEAFF
TGTGCCAGCTCCCTCGGACAGGGTAGGACTGAAGCTTTCTTT
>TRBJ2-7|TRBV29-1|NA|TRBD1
CSANGQGTIAEQYF
TGCAGCGCCAACGGACAGGGGACCATAGCCGAGCAGTACTTC
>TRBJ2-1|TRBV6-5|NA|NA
CASRRDMGGHEQFF
TGTGCCAGCAGACGGGACATGGGCGGACATGAGCAGTTCTTC
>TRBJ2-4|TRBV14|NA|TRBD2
CANSLGLAREQYF
TGTGCCAACAGCCTGGGACTAGCCAGGGAGCAGTACTTC
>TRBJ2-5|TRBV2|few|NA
CASTPPAARETQYF
TGTGCCAGCACTCCTCCGGCGGCCCGGGAGACCCAGTACTTC
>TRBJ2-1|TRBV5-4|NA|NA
CASSRPPAPYNEQFF
TGTGCCAGCAGCAGACCCCCCGCCCCTTACAATGAGCAGTTCTTC
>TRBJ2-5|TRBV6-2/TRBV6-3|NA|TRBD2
CASSAGGAKETQYF
TGTGCCAGCAGCGCGGGGGGCGCCAAGGAGACCCAGTACTTC
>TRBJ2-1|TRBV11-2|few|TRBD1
CASSLRVGQDPYNEQFF
TGTGCCAGCAGCTTAAGGGTAGGACAGGACCCCTACAATGAGCAGTTCTTC
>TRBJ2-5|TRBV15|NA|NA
CATSRDRAAWETQYF
TGTGCCACCAGCAGAGATCGGGCCGCATGGGAGACCCAGTACTTC
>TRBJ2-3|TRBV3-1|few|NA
CASSQGAGWSSDTQYF
TGTGCCAGCAGCCAAGGGGCGGGGTGGAGCTCAGATACGCAGTATTTT
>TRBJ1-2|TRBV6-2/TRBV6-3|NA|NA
CASSYTTVFYGYTF
TGTGCCAGCAGTTACACCACGGTATTCTATGGCTACACCTTC
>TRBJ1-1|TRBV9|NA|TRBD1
CASSVRDRGTEAFF
TGTGCCAGCAGCGTCCGGGACAGGGGCACTGAAGCTTTCTTT
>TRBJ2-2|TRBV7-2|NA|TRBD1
CASSLLTGGIGELFF
TGTGCCAGCAGCTTATTAACAGGGGGTATCGGGGAGCTGTTTTTT
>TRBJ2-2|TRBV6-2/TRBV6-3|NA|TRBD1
CASSYTGQGRPGELFF
TGTGCCAGCAGTTATACGGGACAGGGAAGACCCGGGGAGCTGTTTTTT
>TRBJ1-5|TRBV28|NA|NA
CASSSTRYQPQHF
TGTGCCAGCAGTTCGACACGGTATCAGCCCCAGCATTTT
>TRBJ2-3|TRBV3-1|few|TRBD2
CASSPGTSGGSTDTQYF
TGTGCCAGCAGCCCCGGGACTAGCGGGGGGAGCACAGATACGCAGTATTTT
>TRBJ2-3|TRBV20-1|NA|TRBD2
CSASGTSGATDAQYF
TGCAGTGCTTCCGGGACTAGCGGGGCCACAGATGCGCAGTATTTT
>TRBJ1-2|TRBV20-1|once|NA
CSPLEGNYGYTF
TGCAGTCCCCTTGAGGGGAACTATGGCTACACCTTC
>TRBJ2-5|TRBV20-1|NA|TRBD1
CSARGGTAEGGQYF
TGCAGTGCTAGAGGAGGGACAGCCGAGGGTGGGCAGTACTTC
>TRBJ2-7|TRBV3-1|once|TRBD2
CASSPKIGGLAAYEQYF
TGTGCCAGCAGCCCCAAGATCGGGGGACTAGCCGCCTACGAGCAGTACTTC
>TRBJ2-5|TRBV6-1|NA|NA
CASSATWGPQETQYF
TGTGCCAGCAGTGCTACGTGGGGGCCCCAAGAGACCCAGTACTTC
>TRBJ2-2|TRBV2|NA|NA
CASSVAGPNTGELFF
TGTGCCAGCAGTGTGGCAGGGCCGAACACCGGGGAGCTGTTTTTT
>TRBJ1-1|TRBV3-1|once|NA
CASSQRREAFF
TGTGCCAGCAGCCAACGACGCGAAGCTTTCTTT
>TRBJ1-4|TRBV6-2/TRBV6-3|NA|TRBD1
CASVQGASGKLFF
TGTGCCAGCGTACAGGGGGCGTCAGGAAAACTGTTTTTT